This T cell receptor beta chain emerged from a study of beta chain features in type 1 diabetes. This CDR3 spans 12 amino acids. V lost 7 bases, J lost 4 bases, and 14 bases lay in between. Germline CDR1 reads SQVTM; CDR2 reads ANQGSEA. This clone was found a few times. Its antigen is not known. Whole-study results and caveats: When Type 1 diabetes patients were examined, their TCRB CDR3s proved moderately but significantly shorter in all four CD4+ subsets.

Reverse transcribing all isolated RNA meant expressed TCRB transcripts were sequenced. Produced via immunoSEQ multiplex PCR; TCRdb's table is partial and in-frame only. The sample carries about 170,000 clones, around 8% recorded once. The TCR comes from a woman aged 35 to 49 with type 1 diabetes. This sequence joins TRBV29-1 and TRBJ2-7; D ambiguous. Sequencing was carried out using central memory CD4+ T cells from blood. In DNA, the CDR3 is TGCAGCGCCCAAAGGAGAGGTTACGAGCAGTACTTC. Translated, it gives CSAQRRGYEQYF.